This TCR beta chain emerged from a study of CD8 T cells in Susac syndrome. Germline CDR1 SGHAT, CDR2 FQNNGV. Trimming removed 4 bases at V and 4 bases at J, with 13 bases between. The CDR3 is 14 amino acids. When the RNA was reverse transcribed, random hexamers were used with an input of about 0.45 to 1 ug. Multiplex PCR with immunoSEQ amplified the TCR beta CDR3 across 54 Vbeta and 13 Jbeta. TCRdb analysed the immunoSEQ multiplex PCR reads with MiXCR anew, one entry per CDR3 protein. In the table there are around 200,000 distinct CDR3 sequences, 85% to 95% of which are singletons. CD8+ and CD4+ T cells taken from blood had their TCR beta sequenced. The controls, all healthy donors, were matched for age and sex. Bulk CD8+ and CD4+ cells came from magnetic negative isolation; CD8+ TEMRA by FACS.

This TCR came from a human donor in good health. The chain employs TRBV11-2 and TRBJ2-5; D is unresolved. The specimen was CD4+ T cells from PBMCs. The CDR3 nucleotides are TGTGCCAGCAGCTCCGGGTACGACGGAGAGACCCAGTACTTC. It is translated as CASSSGYDGETQYF.